The 14 T cell receptor beta chains reported below all come from one sample, sequenced in a study of OX40 agonist ivuxolimab in advanced cancers. Sequencing used immunoSEQ multiplex PCR; TCRdb keeps in-frame clones, though not all of them. The table lists 57,000 or so clones, 93% of them singletons. The source was CD4+ or CD8+ T cells sorted from blood, collected in a trial of the OX40 agonist ivuxolimab. The receptors originated from an adult with an advanced solid tumor such as melanoma, head and neck, liver or kidney cancer.

The gene calls are TRBV6-5 and TRBJ1-1; no firm D call. The V and J ends lost 6 bases and 7 bases respectively, with 12 bases between them. The CDR3 has 12 amino acids. Germline loops: CDR1 MNHEY, CDR2 SVGAGI. CDR3 sequence reads: CASSVLGVEAFF. CDR3 DNA sequence: TGTGCCAGCAGCGTCCTTGGGGTTGAAGCTTTCTTT.

The chain recombines TRBV7-6 with TRBJ2-2, with D possibly being TRBD2 (5 bases). This CDR3 region has 17 residues. Per the germline V gene, CDR1 is SGHVS and CDR2 is FNYEAQ. Trimming took 3 bases from V and 7 from J, leaving 21 bases between them. CDR3 coding DNA: TGTGCCAGCAGCTTCCCCGGGGTCGAAGTTGAGAACGGGGAGCTGTTTTTT. It is translated as CASSFPGVEVENGELFF.

The chain is built from TRBV11-2 and TRBJ2-7; no clear D. V lost 3 bases, J lost 6 bases, and 9 bases lay in between. The germline V gene encodes CDR1 SGHAT and CDR2 FQNNGV. The CDR3 is made up of 12 amino acids. For the CDR3, the DNA is TGTGCCAGCAGCTTTGGGGTTCGCGAGCAGTACTTC. This encodes CASSFGVREQYF.

The chain carries TRBV19 and TRBJ2-7, with a weak D call TRBD1 (6 bases). Trimming cost V 3 bases and J 2 bases, with 11 bases left between them. CDR3 length equals 14 residues. Germline lookup yields CDR1 LNHDA and CDR2 SQIVND (reference sequence). CDR3 DNA sequence: TGTGCCAGTAGTATTAAACAGGGTACCTACGAGCAGTACTTC. Protein sequence: CASSIKQGTYEQYF. The full variable domain, its missing parts supplied by reference TRBV19 and TRBJ2-7, is DGGITQSPKYLFRKEGQNVTLSCEQNLNHDAMYWYRQDPGQGLRLIYYSQIVNDFQKGDIAEGYSVSREKKESFPLTVTSAQKNPTAFYLCASSIKQGTYEQYFGPGTRLTVT.

A single count supports this clone. CDR3 coding DNA: TGTGCCAGCAGTTTAGGCGGGAGCGCAGATACGCAGTATTTT. Translating it yields CASSLGGSADTQYF. The gene calls are TRBV27 and TRBJ2-3, with 7 nucleotides matching TRBD2. V lost 2 bases and J lost 4; bases outside the gene matches: 3. This CDR3 contains 14 residues. Germline V gives CDR1 MNHEY, CDR2 SMNVEV (reference sequence).

The chain is built from TRBV6-5 and TRBJ1-1; TRBD1 might be the D (6 bases). The CDR3 covers 14 residues. Deletions cut 7 bases from V and 2 bases from J, with 14 bases between. Germline lookup yields CDR1 MNHEY and CDR2 SVGAGI. The chain's CDR3 is CASTPPGVNTEAFF. DNA of the CDR3: TGTGCCAGCACCCCCCCAGGGGTAAACACTGAAGCTTTCTTT.

The chain carries TRBV5-1 and TRBJ2-1; D ambiguous. The CDR3 sequence is 17 residues long. The germline CDR1 and CDR2 sequences are SGHRS and YFSETQ. V was shortened by 0 bases and J by 0 bases, with 13 bases between the two germline ends. The CDR3 bases are TGCGCCAGCAGCTTGGCCTCCAGCGCGAGCTCCTACAATGAGCAGTTCTTC. Amino acid sequence: CASSLASSASSYNEQFF.

The chain couples TRBV19 to TRBJ1-2, with TRBD1 matching over 7 bases. This CDR3 has 15 residues. The V segment lost 5 bases and the J segment 6 bases; nucleotides outside the gene matches: 12. CDR1 and CDR2 from the germline V gene are LNHDA and SQIVND (reference sequence). DNA for the CDR3: TGTGCCAGTAGTCCCTATATTGCAGGGGGAAATGGCTACACCTTC. The encoded protein is CASSPYIAGGNGYTF.

This chain uses TRBV11-2 with TRBJ2-7; possibly TRBD1 for D (5 bases). The CDR3 loop spans 14 amino acids. Trimming pared 1 base from V and 0 bases from J, leaving 7 bases between. CDR1 is SGHAT and CDR2 is FQNNGV in the germline V gene. CDR3 region: CASSLAGNSYEQYF. DNA of the CDR3: TGTGCCAGCAGCTTAGCAGGGAACTCCTACGAGCAGTACTTC.

This rearrangement joins TRBV5-1 to TRBJ2-7; tentative D call: TRBD2 (5 bases). Trimming cost V 6 bases and J 4 bases, with 17 bases left between them. CDR3 length: 14 amino acids. Germline V CDR1 and CDR2: SGHRS, YFSETQ. CDR3 region: CASNRGEGRYEQYF. The CDR3 nucleotides read TGCGCCAGCAACCGGGGAGAGGGCCGGTACGAGCAGTACTTC.

CDR3 region: CASSLSRGRSEQYF. CDR3 sequence (DNA): TGTGCCAGCAGCTTATCTCGCGGGAGAAGCGAGCAGTACTTC. This rearrangement joins TRBV7-9 to TRBJ2-7; 7 nucleotides agree with TRBD2. V was clipped by 2 bases and J by 6 bases; unmatched bases: 7. Germline loops: CDR1 SEHNR, CDR2 FQNEAQ (reference sequence). The CDR3 has 14 residues.

The rearrangement links TRBV27 to TRBJ2-2; possibly TRBD1 for D (6 bases). The length of the CDR3 is 14 residues. The germline gives CDR1 MNHEY, CDR2 SMNVEV (reference sequence). Trimming cost V 5 bases and J 4 bases, with 11 bases left between them. The CDR3 DNA is TGTGCCAGCAGTCCAATCAGGGGCACCGGGGAGCTGTTTTTT. Residues: CASSPIRGTGELFF.

The CDR3 protein is CASSPGQGANTEAFF. As DNA, the CDR3 is TGTGCCAGCAGCCCGGGACAGGGGGCGAACACTGAAGCTTTCTTT. This chain uses TRBV5-4 with TRBJ1-1; 12 nucleotides line up with TRBD1. CDR3 length: 15 amino acids. Germline CDR1 and CDR2: SGHNT and YYREEE (reference sequence). The V segment lost 4 bases and the J segment 1 base; nucleotides outside the gene matches: 2. The variable domain in full, completed from reference TRBV5-4 and TRBJ1-1, reads ETGVTQSPTHLIKTRGQQVTLRCSSQSGHNTVSWYQQALGQGPQFIFQYYREEENGRGNFPPRFSGLQFPNYSSELNVNALELDDSALYLCASSPGQGANTEAFFGQGTRLTVV.

This chain uses TRBV7-9 with TRBJ1-4, with 11 positions matching TRBD1. Germline CDR1 SEHNR, CDR2 FQNEAQ (reference sequence). The J segment lost 0 bases and the V segment lost 6 bases, leaving 0 bases of the junction unmatched. The CDR3 extends over 15 amino acids. The CDR3 loop reads CASRGQGATNEKLFF. The CDR3 bases are TGTGCCAGCAGGGGACAGGGGGCAACTAATGAAAAACTGTTTTTT. Supplemented by reference TRBV7-9 and TRBJ1-4, the full variable domain reads DTGVSQNPRHKITKRGQNVTFRCDPISEHNRLYWYRQTLGQGPEFLTYFQNEAQLEKSRLLSDRFSAERPKGSFSTLEIQRTEQGDSAMYLCASRGQGATNEKLFFGSGTQLSVL.